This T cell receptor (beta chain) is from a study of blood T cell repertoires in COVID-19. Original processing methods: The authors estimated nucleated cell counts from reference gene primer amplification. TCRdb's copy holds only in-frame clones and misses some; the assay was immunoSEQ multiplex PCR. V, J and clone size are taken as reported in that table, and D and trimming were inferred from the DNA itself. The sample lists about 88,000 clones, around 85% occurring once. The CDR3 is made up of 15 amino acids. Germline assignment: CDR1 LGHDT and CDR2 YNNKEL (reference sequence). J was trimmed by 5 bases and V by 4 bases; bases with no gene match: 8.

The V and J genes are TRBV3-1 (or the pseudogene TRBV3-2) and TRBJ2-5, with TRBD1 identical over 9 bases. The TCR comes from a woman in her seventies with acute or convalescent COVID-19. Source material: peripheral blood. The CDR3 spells CASSPDRGIWETQYF. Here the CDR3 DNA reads TGTGCCAGCAGCCCGGACAGGGGTATTTGGGAGACCCAGTACTTC.